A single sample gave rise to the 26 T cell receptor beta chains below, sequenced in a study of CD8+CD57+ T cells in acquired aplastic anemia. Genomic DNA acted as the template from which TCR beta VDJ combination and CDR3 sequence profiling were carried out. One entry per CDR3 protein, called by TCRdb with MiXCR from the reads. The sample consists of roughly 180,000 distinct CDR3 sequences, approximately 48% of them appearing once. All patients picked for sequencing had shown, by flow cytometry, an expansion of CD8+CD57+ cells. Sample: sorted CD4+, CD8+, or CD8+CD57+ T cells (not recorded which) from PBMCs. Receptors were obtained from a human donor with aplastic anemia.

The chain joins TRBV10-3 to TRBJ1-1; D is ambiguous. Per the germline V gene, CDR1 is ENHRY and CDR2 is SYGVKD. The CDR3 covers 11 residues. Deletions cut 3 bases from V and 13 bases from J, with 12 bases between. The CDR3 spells CAISDRVALFF. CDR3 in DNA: TGTGCCATCAGTGACCGGGTTGCGCTTTTCTTT.

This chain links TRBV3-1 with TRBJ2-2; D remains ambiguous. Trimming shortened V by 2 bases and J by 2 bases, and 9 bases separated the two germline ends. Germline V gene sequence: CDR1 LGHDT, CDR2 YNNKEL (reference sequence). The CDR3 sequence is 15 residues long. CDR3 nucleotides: TGTGCCAGCAGCCAATTTGCGGTCAACACCGGGGAGCTGTTTTTT. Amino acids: CASSQFAVNTGELFF.

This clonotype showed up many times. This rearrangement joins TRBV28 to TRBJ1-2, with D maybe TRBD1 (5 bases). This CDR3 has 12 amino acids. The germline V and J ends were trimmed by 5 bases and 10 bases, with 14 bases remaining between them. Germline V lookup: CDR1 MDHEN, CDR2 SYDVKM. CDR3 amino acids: CASSRGGAFYTF. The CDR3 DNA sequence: TGTGCCAGCAGTCGGGGTGGGGCCTTCTACACCTTC.

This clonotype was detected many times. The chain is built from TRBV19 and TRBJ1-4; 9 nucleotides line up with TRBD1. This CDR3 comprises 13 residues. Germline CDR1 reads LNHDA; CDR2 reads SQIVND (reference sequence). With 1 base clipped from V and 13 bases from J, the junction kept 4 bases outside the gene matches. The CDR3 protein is CASSIVRGQGLFF. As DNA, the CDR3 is TGTGCCAGTAGTATAGTGAGGGGACAGGGACTGTTTTTT.

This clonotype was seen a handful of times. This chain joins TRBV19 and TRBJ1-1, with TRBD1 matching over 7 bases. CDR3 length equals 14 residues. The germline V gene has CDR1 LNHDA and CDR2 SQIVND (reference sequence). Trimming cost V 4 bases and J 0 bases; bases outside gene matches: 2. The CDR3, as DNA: TGTGCCAGTAGTACACAGGGGTTGAACACTGAAGCTTTCTTT. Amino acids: CASSTQGLNTEAFF.

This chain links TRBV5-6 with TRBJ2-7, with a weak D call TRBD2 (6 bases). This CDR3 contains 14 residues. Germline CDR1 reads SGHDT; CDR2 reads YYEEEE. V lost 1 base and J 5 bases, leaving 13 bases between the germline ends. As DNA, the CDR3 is TGTGCCAGCAGCTTGCGACTAGAACTCGACGAGCAGTACTTC. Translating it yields CASSLRLELDEQYF. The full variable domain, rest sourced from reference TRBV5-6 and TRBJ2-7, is DAGVTQSPTHLIKTRGQQVTLRCSPKSGHDTVSWYQQALGQGPQFIFQYYEEEERQRGNFPDRFSGHQFPNYSSELNVNALLLGDSALYLCASSLRLELDEQYFGPGTRLTVT.

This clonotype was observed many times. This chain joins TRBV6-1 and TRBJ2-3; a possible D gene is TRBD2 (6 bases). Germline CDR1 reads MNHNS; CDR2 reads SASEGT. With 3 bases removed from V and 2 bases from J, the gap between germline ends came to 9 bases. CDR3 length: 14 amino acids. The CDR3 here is CASSEGLNTDTQYF. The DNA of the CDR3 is TGTGCCAGCAGTGAGGGACTGAACACAGATACGCAGTATTTT.

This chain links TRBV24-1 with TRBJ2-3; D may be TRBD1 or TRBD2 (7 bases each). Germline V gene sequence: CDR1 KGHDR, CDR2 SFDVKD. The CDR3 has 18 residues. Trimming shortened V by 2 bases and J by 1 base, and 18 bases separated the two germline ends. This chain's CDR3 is CATSDSRQGGKRTDTQYF. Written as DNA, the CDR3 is TGTGCCACCAGTGATTCCCGACAGGGAGGGAAACGCACAGATACGCAGTATTTT.

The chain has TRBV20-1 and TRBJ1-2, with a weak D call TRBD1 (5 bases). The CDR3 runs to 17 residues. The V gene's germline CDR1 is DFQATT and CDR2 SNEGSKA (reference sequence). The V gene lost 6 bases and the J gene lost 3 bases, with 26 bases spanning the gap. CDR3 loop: CSASTDKWGREDYGYTF. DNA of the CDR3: TGCAGTGCCAGCACTGACAAATGGGGCAGGGAGGACTATGGCTACACCTTC.

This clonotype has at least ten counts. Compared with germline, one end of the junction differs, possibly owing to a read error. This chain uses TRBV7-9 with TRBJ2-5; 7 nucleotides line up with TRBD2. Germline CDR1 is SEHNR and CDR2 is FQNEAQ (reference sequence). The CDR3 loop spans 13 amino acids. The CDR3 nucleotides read TGTGCCAGCAGCCCCGGGGGACCGACTAGCCAGGTCTTC. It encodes CASSPGGPTSQVF.

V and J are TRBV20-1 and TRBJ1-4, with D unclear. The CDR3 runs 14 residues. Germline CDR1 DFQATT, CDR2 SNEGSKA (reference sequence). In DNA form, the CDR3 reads TGCAGCGCCGTGGGATCCGGTTCTAATGAAAAACTGTTTTTT. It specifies CSAVGSGSNEKLFF.

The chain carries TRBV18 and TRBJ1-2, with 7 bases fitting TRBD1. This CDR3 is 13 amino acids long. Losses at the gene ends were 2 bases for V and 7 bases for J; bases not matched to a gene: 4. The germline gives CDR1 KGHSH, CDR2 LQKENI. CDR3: CASSPDRASGYTF. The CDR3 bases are TGTGCCAGCTCACCAGACAGGGCGAGTGGCTACACCTTC.

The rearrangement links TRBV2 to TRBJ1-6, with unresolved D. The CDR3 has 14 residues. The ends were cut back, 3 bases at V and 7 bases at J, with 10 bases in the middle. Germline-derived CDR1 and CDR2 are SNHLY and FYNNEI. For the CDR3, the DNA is TGTGCCAGCAGTGAGATGGCCAACAATTCACCCCTCCACTTT. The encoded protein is CASSEMANNSPLHF.

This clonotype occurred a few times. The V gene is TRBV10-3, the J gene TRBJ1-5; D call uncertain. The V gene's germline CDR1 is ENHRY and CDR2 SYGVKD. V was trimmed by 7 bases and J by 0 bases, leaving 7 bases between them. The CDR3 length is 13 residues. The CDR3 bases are TGTGCCATCAAAGGTGATAGCAATCAGCCCCAGCATTTT. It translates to CAIKGDSNQPQHF.

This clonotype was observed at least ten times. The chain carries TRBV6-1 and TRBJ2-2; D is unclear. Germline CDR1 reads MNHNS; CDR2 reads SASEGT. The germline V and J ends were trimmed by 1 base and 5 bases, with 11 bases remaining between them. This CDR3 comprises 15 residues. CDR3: CASSEVGRVTGELFF. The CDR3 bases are TGTGCCAGCAGTGAAGTGGGCAGAGTGACCGGGGAGCTGTTTTTT.

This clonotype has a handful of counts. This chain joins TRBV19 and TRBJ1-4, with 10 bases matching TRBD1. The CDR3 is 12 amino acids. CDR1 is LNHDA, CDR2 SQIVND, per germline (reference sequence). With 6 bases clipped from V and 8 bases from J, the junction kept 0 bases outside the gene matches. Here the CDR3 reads CASRTGGEKLFF. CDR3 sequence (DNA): TGTGCCAGTAGGACAGGGGGCGAAAAACTGTTTTTT.

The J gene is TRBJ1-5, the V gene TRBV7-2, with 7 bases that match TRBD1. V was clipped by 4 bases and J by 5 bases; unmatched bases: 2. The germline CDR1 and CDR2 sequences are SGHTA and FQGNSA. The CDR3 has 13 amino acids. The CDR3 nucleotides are TGTGCCAGCAGCTGGACAGGATATCAGCCCCAGCATTTT. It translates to CASSWTGYQPQHF. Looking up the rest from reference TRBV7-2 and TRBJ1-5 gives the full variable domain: GAGVSQSPSNKVTEKGKDVELRCDPISGHTALYWYRQSLGQGLEFLIYFQGNSAPDKSGLPSDRFSAERTGGSVSTLTIQRTQQEDSAVYLCASSWTGYQPQHFGDGTRLSIL.

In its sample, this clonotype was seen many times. The CDR3 coding sequence is TGTGCCAGCAGTGTACAGGGGGCATACGAGCAGTACTTC. Its translation: CASSVQGAYEQYF. V gene TRBV5-8 combines with J gene TRBJ2-7; 9 bases are a match to TRBD1. Germline values: CDR1 SGHTS, CDR2 YDEGEE. With V trimmed by 5 bases and J by 4 bases, 4 bases remained unmatched. The CDR3 runs to 13 residues.

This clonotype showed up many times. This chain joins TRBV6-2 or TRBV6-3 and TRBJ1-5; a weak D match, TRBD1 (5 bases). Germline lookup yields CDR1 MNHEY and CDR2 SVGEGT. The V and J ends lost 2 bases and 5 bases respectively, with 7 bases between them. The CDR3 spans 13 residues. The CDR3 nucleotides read TGTGCCAGCAGTTACGACAGATATCAGCCCCAGCATTTT. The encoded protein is CASSYDRYQPQHF.

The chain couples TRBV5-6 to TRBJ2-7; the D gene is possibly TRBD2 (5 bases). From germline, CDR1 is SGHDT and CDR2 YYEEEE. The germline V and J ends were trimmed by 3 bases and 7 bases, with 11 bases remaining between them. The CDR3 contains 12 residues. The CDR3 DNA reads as TGTGCCAGCAGCTCGTATAGGGAGGAGCAGTACTTC. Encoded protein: CASSSYREEQYF.

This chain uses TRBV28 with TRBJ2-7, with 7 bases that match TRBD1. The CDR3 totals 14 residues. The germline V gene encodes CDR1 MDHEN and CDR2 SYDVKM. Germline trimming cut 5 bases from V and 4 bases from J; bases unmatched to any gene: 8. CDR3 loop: CASSTPDRSYEQYF. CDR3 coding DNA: TGTGCCAGCAGTACGCCGGACAGGAGTTACGAGCAGTACTTC.

CDR3 amino acids: CASSYSGQGGYTF. The CDR3 DNA follows: TGTGCCAGCAGTTACTCGGGACAGGGCGGCTACACCTTC. The chain has TRBV6-5 and TRBJ1-2; 9 bases fit TRBD1. Trimming at V came to 0 bases and at J to 8 bases, leaving 1 base not matched to a gene. Germline loops: CDR1 MNHEY, CDR2 SVGAGI. The CDR3 has 13 amino acids.

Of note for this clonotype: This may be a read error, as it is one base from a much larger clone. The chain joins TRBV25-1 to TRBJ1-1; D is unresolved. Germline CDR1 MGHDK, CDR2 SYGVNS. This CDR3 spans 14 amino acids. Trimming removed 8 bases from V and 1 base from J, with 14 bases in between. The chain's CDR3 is CASSDGHRNTEAFF. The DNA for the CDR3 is TGTGCCAGCTCCGACGGCCACCGGAACACTGAAGCTTTCTTT.

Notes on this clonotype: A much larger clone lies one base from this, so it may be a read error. This CDR3 is CASSPRGWNTEAFF. The DNA of the CDR3 is TGCGCCAGCAGCCCGCGGGGCTGGAACACTGAAGCTTTCTTT. The chain is built from TRBV4-3 and TRBJ1-1, with a weak D call TRBD1 (5 bases). The CDR3 covers 14 residues. V was pared by 4 bases and J by 1 base, with 10 bases between. CDR1 and CDR2 (germline): LGHNA, YSLEER.

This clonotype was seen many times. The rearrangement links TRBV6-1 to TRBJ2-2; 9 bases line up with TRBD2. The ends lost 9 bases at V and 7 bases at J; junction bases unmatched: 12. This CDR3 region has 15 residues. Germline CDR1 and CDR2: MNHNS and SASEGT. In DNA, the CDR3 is TGTGCCAGTCGCCCGGGCGGGGGGGGCGGCGGGGAGCTGTTTTTT. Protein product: CASRPGGGGGGELFF.

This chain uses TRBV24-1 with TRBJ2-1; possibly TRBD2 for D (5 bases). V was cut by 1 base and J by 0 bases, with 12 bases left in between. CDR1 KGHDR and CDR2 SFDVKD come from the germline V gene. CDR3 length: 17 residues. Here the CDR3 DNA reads TGTGCCACCAGTGATTTATCTGCGGGCGGCTCCTACAATGAGCAGTTCTTC. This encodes CATSDLSAGGSYNEQFF.